The 28 T cell receptor beta chains presented below share a single source sample, sequenced in a study of blood T cell repertoires in COVID-19. Clones were read by immunoSEQ multiplex PCR, and TCRdb kept only the in-frame ones, dropping some. The sample has some 120,000 clones; around 85% are singletons. Material for sequencing was peripheral blood. These receptors all stem from a man aged 60 to 75 with acute or convalescent COVID-19.

The count of this clone is one. The chain joins TRBV5-6 to TRBJ1-3, with D possibly matching TRBD1 (5 bases). Trimming removed 3 bases at V and 8 bases at J, with 15 bases between. There are 14 residues in the CDR3. The germline V gene encodes CDR1 SGHDT and CDR2 YYEEEE. The CDR3 DNA reads TGTGCCAGCAGCTCCGGGGAGGGGAGTTACACCATATATTTT. Amino acids: CASSSGEGSYTIYF.

The CDR3 loop is CASSPRSSTDTQYF. DNA for the CDR3: TGTGCCAGCAGCCCCAGATCCAGCACAGATACGCAGTATTTT. This chain uses TRBV7-2 with TRBJ2-3; D is unclear. The V end was cut by 5 bases, the J end by 0 bases, with 9 bases between. The CDR3 is 14 amino acids. Germline loops: CDR1 SGHTA, CDR2 FQGNSA.

The chain couples TRBV15 to TRBJ1-2; D gene uncertain. Trimming left V 3 bases short and J 0 bases short, with 11 bases between. Germline values: CDR1 LNHNV, CDR2 YYDKDF (reference sequence). The CDR3 covers 15 residues. CDR3 nucleotide sequence: TGTGCCACCAGCAGGGAGGTCCTCTCTAACTATGGCTACACCTTC. Amino acids: CATSREVLSNYGYTF. Complete variable domain (other parts from reference TRBV15 and TRBJ1-2): DAMVIQNPRYQVTQFGKPVTLSCSQTLNHNVMYWYQQKSSQAPKLLFHYYDKDFNNEADTPDNFQSRRPNTSFCFLDIRSPGLGDTAMYLCATSREVLSNYGYTFGSGTRLTVV.

There are a few counts of this clone. This rearrangement joins TRBV6-5 to TRBJ2-1, with D possibly TRBD2 on 6 matching bases. CDR3 size: 15 residues. V lost 5 bases and J lost 8, with 19 bases in between. Germline-derived CDR1 and CDR2 are MNHEY and SVGAGI. CDR3 sequence: CASSIQRALSHEQFF. CDR3 coding DNA: TGTGCCAGCAGTATCCAGCGGGCCCTCAGCCATGAGCAGTTCTTC.

The V and J genes are TRBV19 and TRBJ2-7, with 12 bases aligning to TRBD2. There are 13 residues in the CDR3. Trimming removed 9 bases from V and 3 bases from J; junction bases left unmatched: 3. Germline-derived CDR1 and CDR2 are LNHDA and SQIVND (reference sequence). CDR3 nucleotides: TGTGCCAGCGGGACTAGCGGGTACTACGAGCAGTACTTC. This translates into CASGTSGYYEQYF.

The CDR3 sequence is CASSLGTGTYEQYF. The CDR3 DNA follows: TGTGCCAGTAGTCTTGGGACAGGGACCTACGAGCAGTACTTC. The rearrangement uses TRBV19 and TRBJ2-7; 9 bases line up with TRBD1. V gave up 5 bases and J gave up 2 bases; unmatched junction bases: 4. The germline V gene has CDR1 LNHDA and CDR2 SQIVND (reference sequence). This CDR3 has 14 residues. The whole variable domain, filled in from reference TRBV19 and TRBJ2-7, reads DGGITQSPKYLFRKEGQNVTLSCEQNLNHDAMYWYRQDPGQGLRLIYYSQIVNDFQKGDIAEGYSVSREKKESFPLTVTSAQKNPTAFYLCASSLGTGTYEQYFGPGTRLTVT.

The chain employs TRBV5-1 and TRBJ1-2; no reliable D call. CDR1 is SGHRS and CDR2 is YFSETQ in the germline V gene. The ends were cut back, 5 bases at V and 2 bases at J, with 10 bases in the middle. The CDR3 is 13 amino acids. The CDR3 nucleotides read TGCGCCAGCAGGGGTACAGTAAACTATGGCTACACCTTC. This codes for CASRGTVNYGYTF.

This chain links TRBV7-2 with TRBJ2-1, with 12 bases matching TRBD1. The CDR3 is 16 residues long. V lost 1 base, J lost 10 bases, and 8 bases stayed unmatched. The germline gives CDR1 SGHTA, CDR2 FQGNSA. CDR3 amino acids: CASSLVGGQGAREQFF. In DNA, the CDR3 is TGTGCCAGCAGCTTAGTAGGGGGACAGGGGGCAAGGGAGCAGTTCTTC.

CDR3 amino acids: CAIRTGTGGNNEQFF. CDR3 DNA: TGTGCCATCAGGACCGGGACAGGGGGGAACAATGAGCAGTTCTTC. V is TRBV10-3 and J is TRBJ2-1, with TRBD1 matching 11 bases. Trimming cost V 6 bases and J 5 bases; bases outside gene matches: 6. Germline V gives CDR1 ENHRY, CDR2 SYGVKD. The CDR3 is 15 amino acids.

The V call is TRBV29-1, the J call TRBJ2-5, with 8 nucleotides matching TRBD1. This CDR3 spans 13 amino acids. Germline CDR1 is SQVTM and CDR2 is ANQGSEA. Trimming took 6 bases from V and 2 from J; bases not matched to a gene: 5. The chain's CDR3 is CSVATGGQETQYF. Written as DNA, the CDR3 is TGCAGCGTCGCCACAGGGGGACAAGAGACCCAGTACTTC.

For the CDR3, the DNA is TGTGCCAGCAGCCCCGAGACCCTGGGAGGCAATCAGCCCCAGCATTTT. This encodes CASSPETLGGNQPQHF. This chain joins TRBV7-2 and TRBJ1-5, with unresolved D. V gave up 5 bases and J gave up 2 bases, with 16 bases separating them. This CDR3 is built from 16 residues. Germline-derived CDR1 and CDR2 are SGHTA and FQGNSA.

The rearrangement joins TRBV5-4 to TRBJ2-2; D gene unclear. The CDR3 covers 15 residues. V gave up 0 bases and J gave up 1 base, with 7 bases separating them. CDR1 and CDR2 (germline): SGHNT, YYREEE (reference sequence). This chain's CDR3 is CASSLASGNTGELFF. CDR3 nucleotide sequence: TGTGCCAGCAGCTTGGCCTCGGGGAACACCGGGGAGCTGTTTTTT.

The chain joins TRBV10-2 to TRBJ2-3; unclear D gene. V gave up 3 bases and J gave up 4 bases, with 5 bases separating them. The CDR3 consists of 12 residues. CDR1 is WSHSY, CDR2 SAAADI, per germline. CDR3 protein: CASSESPDTQYF. CDR3 DNA: TGCGCCAGCAGTGAAAGCCCAGATACGCAGTATTTT.

The rearrangement links TRBV6-2 or TRBV6-3 to TRBJ2-2, with TRBD2 as a possible D gene (5 bases). V lost 6 bases and J 3 bases, leaving 11 bases between the germline ends. The CDR3 sequence is 14 residues long. Germline assignment: CDR1 MNHEY and CDR2 SVGEGT. The CDR3 sequence is CASSHRGDTGELFF. For the CDR3, the DNA is TGTGCCAGCAGCCACCGGGGAGACACCGGGGAGCTGTTTTTT.

There are a few counts of this clone. The chain links TRBV7-8 to TRBJ2-7; 7 bases line up with TRBD2. V gave up 5 bases and J gave up 6 bases; unmatched junction bases: 16. Germline V gene data show CDR1 as SGHVS and CDR2 as FQNEAQ. This CDR3 is 16 amino acids long. CDR3 residues: CASSPRLGDYPIEQYF. CDR3 DNA: TGTGCCAGCAGCCCACGACTCGGGGACTACCCTATCGAGCAGTACTTC.

The V and J genes are TRBV6-2 or TRBV6-3 and TRBJ2-2, with D possibly matching TRBD2 (6 bases). Trimming stripped 0 bases from V and 12 bases from J, with 8 bases between. The germline CDR1 and CDR2 sequences are MNHEY and SVGEGT. The CDR3 sequence is 12 residues long. In DNA, the CDR3 is TGTGCCAGCAGTTACTCCGGACTACAGCTGTTTTTT. The encoded protein is CASSYSGLQLFF.

The chain combines TRBV5-4 with TRBJ2-5; 9 bases agree with TRBD1. The CDR3 totals 13 residues. Germline CDR1 reads SGHNT; CDR2 reads YYREEE (reference sequence). After removal of 4 bases from V and 5 bases from J, the junction contained 3 bases not matched to a gene. In DNA form, the CDR3 reads TGTGCCAGCAGCCAAGACAGGGGGGAGACCCAGTACTTC. Protein product: CASSQDRGETQYF.

J is TRBJ1-5 and V is TRBV19; maybe TRBD1 (6 bases). Between the trimmed V and J ends, which lost 1 base and 4 bases, there was a span of 11 bases. Germline CDR1 LNHDA, CDR2 SQIVND (reference sequence). This CDR3 region has 15 residues. The CDR3: CASSIGGGGNQPQHF. CDR3 coding DNA: TGTGCCAGTAGTATAGGAGGGGGGGGTAATCAGCCCCAGCATTTT.

The rearrangement joins TRBV2 to TRBJ1-2; no clear D gene. The germline gives CDR1 SNHLY, CDR2 FYNNEI. V was shortened by 6 bases and J by 4 bases, with 9 bases between the two germline ends. CDR3 length equals 12 residues. This chain's CDR3 is CASRTPSYGYTF. In DNA, the CDR3 is TGTGCCAGCAGGACACCGTCCTATGGCTACACCTTC.

The chain employs TRBV27 and TRBJ2-7; perhaps TRBD1 as D (6 bases). V dropped 2 bases and J dropped 2 bases, with 10 bases sitting between them. The CDR3 loop spans 14 amino acids. The V gene's germline CDR1 is MNHEY and CDR2 SMNVEV (reference sequence). The CDR3 sequence is CASSLTGLPYEQYF. The DNA of the CDR3 is TGTGCCAGCAGTTTAACAGGGCTACCCTACGAGCAGTACTTC.

The CDR3 region has the DNA TGCAGCACCCGGGAGAGCGGGAGTGGGACCGGGGAGCTGTTTTTT. Encoded protein: CSTRESGSGTGELFF. The chain is built from TRBV29-1 and TRBJ2-2; TRBD2 matches 8 bases. The germline gives CDR1 SQVTM, CDR2 ANQGSEA. The CDR3 loop spans 15 amino acids. V gave up 8 bases and J gave up 5 bases; unmatched junction bases: 13.

J is TRBJ2-1 and V is TRBV7-6; the D gene is possibly TRBD2 (6 bases). Germline loops: CDR1 SGHVS, CDR2 FNYEAQ. Trimming cost V 4 bases and J 4 bases, with 14 bases left between them. This CDR3 spans 15 amino acids. The CDR3 here is CASSSGLVGYNEQFF. CDR3 nucleotide sequence: TGTGCCAGCAGCTCGGGACTGGTGGGGTACAATGAGCAGTTCTTC.

This chain links TRBV19 with TRBJ2-5, with 7 bases fitting TRBD1. J lost 4 bases, V lost 7 bases, and 6 bases had no gene match. There are 13 residues in the CDR3. In germline, CDR1 is LNHDA, CDR2 SQIVND (reference sequence). This chain's CDR3 is CASTGGSAETQYF. The CDR3 coding sequence is TGTGCCAGTACAGGGGGATCTGCAGAGACCCAGTACTTC. Using reference TRBV19 and TRBJ2-5 for the parts outside the CDR3, the full variable domain is DGGITQSPKYLFRKEGQNVTLSCEQNLNHDAMYWYRQDPGQGLRLIYYSQIVNDFQKGDIAEGYSVSREKKESFPLTVTSAQKNPTAFYLCASTGGSAETQYFGPGTRLLVL.

The J gene is TRBJ2-1, the V gene TRBV2; D possibly corresponds to TRBD2 (6 bases). Germline CDR1 is SNHLY and CDR2 is FYNNEI. The CDR3 totals 13 residues. Trimming cost V 6 bases and J 5 bases, with 11 bases left between them. Written as DNA, the CDR3 is TGTGCCAGCAGGTTGGGGGGAGACAATGAGCAGTTCTTC. Translating gives CASRLGGDNEQFF.

In nucleotides, the CDR3 is TGTGCCAGCAGCACCCGGGATTCAACTAATGAAAAACTGTTTTTT. Translating gives CASSTRDSTNEKLFF. The rearrangement uses TRBV9 and TRBJ1-4; D gene ambiguous. Trimming cost V 4 bases and J 0 bases, with 10 bases left between them. The CDR3 is made up of 15 amino acids. CDR1 is SGDLS, CDR2 YYNGEE, per germline.

This chain joins TRBV20-1 and TRBJ2-1; D ambiguous. V was clipped by 6 bases and J by 9 bases, with 9 bases between them. The V gene's germline CDR1 is DFQATT and CDR2 SNEGSKA (reference sequence). CDR3 length equals 10 residues. The DNA of the CDR3 is TGCAGTGCCCGCGAGGCTGAGCAGTTCTTC. Amino acids: CSAREAEQFF.

The chain carries TRBV5-5 and TRBJ2-1; possible D gene TRBD2, 5 bases. Germline CDR1 and CDR2: SGHKS and YYEKEE (reference sequence). CDR3 length: 16 amino acids. Trimming shortened V by 0 bases and J by 2 bases, and 12 bases separated the two germline ends. The CDR3: CASSLATGKPYNEQFF. DNA for the CDR3: TGTGCCAGCAGCTTGGCCACGGGGAAGCCCTACAATGAGCAGTTCTTC.

The rearrangement joins TRBV27 to TRBJ2-6, with D possibly TRBD2 on 5 matching bases. Trimming cost V 4 bases and J 0 bases, with 10 bases left between them. The CDR3 spans 16 residues. CDR1 and CDR2 from the germline V gene are MNHEY and SMNVEV (reference sequence). CDR3 in DNA: TGTGCCAGCAGTTCGGGATATGGCTCTGGGGCCAACGTCCTGACTTTC. Its translation: CASSSGYGSGANVLTF.